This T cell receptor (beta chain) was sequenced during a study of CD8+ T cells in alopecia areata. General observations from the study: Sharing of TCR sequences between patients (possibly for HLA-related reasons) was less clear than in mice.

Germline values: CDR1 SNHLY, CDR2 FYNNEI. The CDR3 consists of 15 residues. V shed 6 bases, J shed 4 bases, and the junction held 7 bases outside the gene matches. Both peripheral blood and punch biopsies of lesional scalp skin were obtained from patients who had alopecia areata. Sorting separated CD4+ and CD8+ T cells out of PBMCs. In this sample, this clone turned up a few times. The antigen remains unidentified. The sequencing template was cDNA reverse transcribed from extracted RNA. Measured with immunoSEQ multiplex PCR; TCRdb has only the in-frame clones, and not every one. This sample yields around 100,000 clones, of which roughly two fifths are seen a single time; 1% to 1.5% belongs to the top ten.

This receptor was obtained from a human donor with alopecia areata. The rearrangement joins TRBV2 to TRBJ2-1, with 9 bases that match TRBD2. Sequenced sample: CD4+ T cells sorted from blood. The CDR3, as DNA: TGTGCCAGCAGCTCGACTAGCGGAGATTACAATGAGCAGTTCTTC. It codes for CASSSTSGDYNEQFF.